A selection of T cell receptor beta chains follows, all from one sample in a study of CD8+ T cells in alopecia areata. Libraries were prepared by immunoSEQ multiplex PCR; TCRdb keeps only in-frame clonotypes and omits some of them. The sample lists some 170,000 clones, roughly 63% occurring once. The input for sequencing was CD4+ T cells sorted from blood, taken around week 55, from a patient treated with tofacitinib. The source is a human donor with alopecia areata. The CDR3 runs from the conserved cysteine through the conserved F or W. Each record gives: J gene, V gene, D gene, clone size, CDR3 protein, CDR3 DNA. A D gene is named only where the DNA matches it firmly. Clone size is stated in some rows and not others, as once, few, many or a class when expanded.

J: TRBJ2-7
V: TRBV29-1
D: TRBD2
size: -
CDR3: CSVALRLADYEQYF
DNA: TGCAGCGTTGCTTTGAGACTAGCAGATTACGAGCAGTACTTC

J: TRBJ2-7
V: TRBV5-6
D: -
size: -
CDR3: CASSYISYEQYF
DNA: TGTGCCAGCAGCTACATCTCCTACGAGCAGTACTTC

J: TRBJ1-1
V: TRBV4-1
D: -
size: -
CDR3: CASSSIGALGRTEAFF
DNA: TGCGCCAGCAGTTCAATAGGAGCCCTCGGGAGGACTGAAGCTTTCTTT

J: TRBJ1-1
V: TRBV9
D: TRBD1
size: -
CDR3: CASSVSRGGEAFF
DNA: TGTGCCAGCAGCGTCAGCAGGGGGGGAGAAGCTTTCTTT

J: TRBJ1-1
V: TRBV5-1
D: -
size: once
CDR3: CASSSQGSPEAFF
DNA: TGCGCCAGCAGCTCACAGGGATCCCCTGAAGCTTTCTTT

J: TRBJ1-1
V: TRBV2
D: -
size: -
CDR3: CASSRAGTEAFF
DNA: TGTGCCAGCAGCCGCGCGGGGACTGAAGCTTTCTTT

J: TRBJ1-2
V: TRBV25-1
D: TRBD1
size: -
CDR3: CASREGQGVNGYTF
DNA: TGTGCCAGCAGGGAGGGACAGGGGGTAAATGGCTACACCTTC

J: TRBJ2-7
V: TRBV30
D: TRBD1
size: -
CDR3: CAWSVQGGEQYF
DNA: TGTGCCTGGAGTGTACAGGGGGGCGAGCAGTACTTC

J: TRBJ2-5
V: TRBV29-1
D: -
size: few
CDR3: CSASELMGDF
DNA: TGCAGCGCGTCCGAGTTGATGGGGGACTTC

J: TRBJ1-1
V: TRBV11-2
D: -
size: once
CDR3: CASSNRDTNVKAFF
DNA: TGTGCCAGCAGCAACCGGGACACCAATGTCAAAGCTTTCTTT

J: TRBJ1-1
V: TRBV6-5
D: -
size: -
CDR3: CASMVTMNTEAFF
DNA: TGTGCCAGTATGGTCACCATGAACACTGAAGCTTTCTTT

J: TRBJ2-7
V: TRBV7-9
D: -
size: -
CDR3: CASSLDSFKGQYF
DNA: TGTGCCAGCAGCTTAGACAGTTTCAAGGGGCAGTACTTC

J: TRBJ2-1
V: TRBV7-9
D: TRBD2
size: few
CDR3: CASSSERGESSYNEQFF
DNA: TGTGCCAGCAGCTCCGAACGGGGGGAGAGCTCCTACAATGAGCAGTTCTTC

J: TRBJ2-7
V: TRBV5-1
D: TRBD1
size: few
CDR3: CASSLDGQGVEQYF
DNA: TGCGCCAGCAGCTTGGACGGACAGGGTGTCGAGCAGTACTTC

J: TRBJ2-3
V: TRBV2
D: TRBD2
size: -
CDR3: CASRVVAGSTDTQYF
DNA: TGTGCCAGCAGGGTAGTAGCGGGGAGCACAGATACGCAGTATTTT

J: TRBJ2-7
V: TRBV25-1
D: -
size: -
CDR3: CASSGGTKPHF
DNA: TGTGCCAGCAGTGGGGGGACCAAGCCACACTTC

J: TRBJ2-7
V: TRBV30
D: TRBD2
size: -
CDR3: CAWSTGLVLEQYF
DNA: TGTGCCTGGAGTACCGGACTAGTACTCGAGCAGTACTTC

J: TRBJ1-6
V: TRBV6-1
D: -
size: few
CDR3: CASRPERGASPLHF
DNA: TGTGCCAGCAGACCTGAGAGAGGGGCTTCACCCCTCCACTTT

J: TRBJ1-5
V: TRBV28
D: TRBD1
size: -
CDR3: CASTVGGGQPQHF
DNA: TGTGCCAGCACGGTAGGGGGCGGTCAGCCCCAGCATTTT

J: TRBJ2-7
V: TRBV7-6
D: TRBD2
size: -
CDR3: CASNPSGGSSYEQYF
DNA: TGTGCCAGCAACCCGAGCGGGGGTAGCTCCTACGAGCAGTACTTC

J: TRBJ1-1
V: TRBV12-5
D: -
size: -
CDR3: CASGLDTEAFF
DNA: TGTGCTAGTGGTTTGGATACTGAAGCTTTCTTT

J: TRBJ1-1
V: TRBV18
D: TRBD1
size: -
CDR3: CASSPGQGWTEAFF
DNA: TGTGCCAGCTCACCGGGACAGGGATGGACTGAAGCTTTCTTT

J: TRBJ2-1
V: TRBV5-4
D: TRBD2
size: -
CDR3: CASSSEGTRSYIEQFF
DNA: TGTGCCAGCAGCTCGGAGGGGACTAGATCCTACATTGAGCAGTTCTTC

J: TRBJ2-3
V: TRBV13
D: TRBD2
size: -
CDR3: CASSLAHRLAGGLTDTQYF
DNA: TGTGCCAGCAGCTTAGCCCACCGACTAGCGGGGGGGCTCACAGATACGCAGTATTTT

J: TRBJ1-5
V: TRBV5-1
D: -
size: -
CDR3: CASSLEGVDQPQHF
DNA: TGCGCCAGCAGCTTGGAAGGGGTAGATCAGCCCCAGCATTTT

J: TRBJ1-5
V: TRBV2
D: -
size: -
CDR3: CASSYFVGQLHQPQHF
DNA: TGTGCCAGCAGCTACTTTGTCGGACAGCTCCATCAGCCCCAGCATTTT

J: TRBJ2-3
V: TRBV20-1
D: -
size: -
CDR3: CSASEGGTQYF
DNA: TGCAGTGCTAGCGAGGGGGGCACGCAGTATTTT

J: TRBJ2-1
V: TRBV25-1
D: TRBD2
size: -
CDR3: CASIQAGLINEQFF
DNA: TGTGCCAGCATTCAAGCGGGGCTCATCAATGAGCAGTTCTTC

J: TRBJ2-5
V: TRBV4-2
D: TRBD2
size: -
CDR3: CASSQFTSGGINVGETQYF
DNA: TGTGCCAGCAGCCAATTCACTAGCGGGGGAATCAACGTCGGGGAGACCCAGTACTTC

J: TRBJ2-1
V: TRBV29-1
D: -
size: few
CDR3: CSVEGSSWGKYNEQFF
DNA: TGCAGCGTTGAAGGGTCTTCTTGGGGGAAGTACAATGAGCAGTTCTTC

J: TRBJ1-2
V: TRBV30
D: -
size: -
CDR3: CAWSDASRGNYGYTF
DNA: TGTGCCTGGAGTGACGCCTCCCGGGGAAACTATGGCTACACCTTC

J: TRBJ2-5
V: TRBV29-1
D: -
size: -
CDR3: CSAGLETQYF
DNA: TGCAGCGCAGGGTTAGAGACCCAGTACTTC

J: TRBJ1-1
V: TRBV11-2
D: TRBD1
size: few
CDR3: CASSDRRTGVEAFF
DNA: TGTGCCAGCAGCGACCGACGAACAGGGGTTGAAGCTTTCTTT

J: TRBJ2-7
V: TRBV29-1
D: TRBD2
size: -
CDR3: CSAREGGTYEQYF
DNA: TGCAGCGCCCGGGAGGGGGGCACCTACGAGCAGTACTTC

J: TRBJ2-3
V: TRBV2
D: TRBD1
size: once
CDR3: CASRTTGVTGDTQYF
DNA: TGTGCCAGCAGGACTACAGGGGTCACGGGAGATACGCAGTATTTT

J: TRBJ2-7
V: TRBV5-1
D: TRBD2
size: -
CDR3: CASSFSGDNYEQYF
DNA: TGCGCCAGCAGCTTTAGCGGGGATAACTACGAGCAGTACTTC

J: TRBJ2-7
V: TRBV7-2
D: TRBD1
size: few
CDR3: CASSSRTGGAREQYF
DNA: TGTGCCAGCAGCTCTCGGACAGGGGGCGCGAGGGAGCAGTACTTC

J: TRBJ2-1
V: TRBV2
D: -
size: -
CDR3: CASGVFRYNEQFF
DNA: TGTGCCAGCGGGGTGTTTCGGTACAATGAGCAGTTCTTC

J: TRBJ1-1
V: TRBV7-3
D: -
size: few
CDR3: CASGEGGYTEAFF
DNA: TGTGCCAGCGGGGAAGGGGGATACACTGAAGCTTTCTTT

J: TRBJ1-2
V: TRBV29-1
D: -
size: -
CDR3: CSVSSGPLRNTF
DNA: TGCAGCGTTTCCTCGGGACCCCTTCGGAACACCTTC

J: TRBJ2-7
V: TRBV5-1
D: -
size: -
CDR3: CASSLAQMSSYEQYF
DNA: TGCGCCAGCAGCTTGGCCCAGATGAGCTCCTACGAGCAGTACTTC

J: TRBJ2-1
V: TRBV30
D: -
size: few
CDR3: CAWGRNHEQFF
DNA: TGTGCCTGGGGACGGAACCATGAGCAGTTCTTC

J: TRBJ1-1
V: TRBV25-1
D: -
size: once
CDR3: CASTGVGTEAFF
DNA: TGTGCCAGCACCGGGGTGGGCACTGAAGCTTTCTTT

J: TRBJ1-6
V: TRBV6-5
D: TRBD1
size: -
CDR3: CASSPGTGVSPLHF
DNA: TGTGCCAGCAGTCCCGGGACAGGAGTTTCACCCCTCCACTTT

J: TRBJ2-7
V: TRBV29-1
D: -
size: -
CDR3: CSVAGTWGGEQYF
DNA: TGCAGCGTGGCCGGGACGTGGGGTGGGGAGCAGTACTTC

J: TRBJ1-4
V: TRBV14
D: -
size: few
CDR3: CASSQLGRFNEKLFF
DNA: TGTGCCAGCAGCCAACTAGGACGGTTTAATGAAAAACTGTTTTTT

J: TRBJ1-6
V: TRBV5-1
D: TRBD1
size: -
CDR3: CASSRDRGPNSPLHF
DNA: TGCGCCAGCAGCCGGGACAGGGGGCCGAATTCACCCCTCCACTTT

J: TRBJ2-1
V: TRBV5-6
D: -
size: -
CDR3: CASSLPGGQVGNEQFF
DNA: TGTGCCAGCAGCCTCCCCGGGGGCCAGGTCGGCAATGAGCAGTTCTTC

J: TRBJ2-5
V: TRBV5-6
D: -
size: -
CDR3: CASSRRGGETQYF
DNA: TGTGCCAGCAGTCGCAGGGGAGGTGAGACCCAGTACTTC

J: TRBJ2-7
V: TRBV29-1
D: -
size: -
CDR3: CSVGGRASSYEQYF
DNA: TGCAGCGTTGGGGGACGGGCGAGCTCCTACGAGCAGTACTTC

J: TRBJ1-2
V: TRBV2
D: -
size: -
CDR3: CASRSDSYYGYTF
DNA: TGTGCCAGCAGGAGTGACAGTTACTATGGCTACACCTTC

J: TRBJ1-5
V: TRBV28
D: -
size: few
CDR3: CASSFRQTQHF
DNA: TGTGCCAGCAGTTTTAGGCAAACCCAGCATTTT

J: TRBJ2-7
V: TRBV29-1
D: -
size: many
CDR3: CSVRGLYEQYF
DNA: TGCAGCGTTAGGGGACTCTACGAGCAGTACTTC

J: TRBJ1-5
V: TRBV7-9
D: -
size: -
CDR3: CASSLSGTDNQPQHF
DNA: TGTGCCAGCAGCCTGTCGGGTACGGACAATCAGCCCCAGCATTTT

J: TRBJ2-5
V: TRBV4-1
D: -
size: -
CDR3: CASSRTAKETQYF
DNA: TGCGCCAGCAGCCGAACCGCTAAGGAGACCCAGTACTTC

J: TRBJ2-7
V: TRBV29-1
D: -
size: few
CDR3: CSVFKNYEQYF
DNA: TGCAGCGTTTTCAAAAACTACGAGCAGTACTTC

J: TRBJ1-3
V: TRBV30
D: TRBD1
size: once
CDR3: CAWSATGNTGNTIYF
DNA: TGTGCCTGGAGTGCGACAGGGAATACTGGAAACACCATATATTTT

J: TRBJ2-7
V: TRBV29-1
D: TRBD1
size: -
CDR3: CSVEGQGNEQYF
DNA: TGCAGCGTTGAAGGACAGGGGAACGAGCAGTACTTC

J: TRBJ1-5
V: TRBV23-1
D: -
size: -
CDR3: CASSQVREEGNQPQHF
DNA: TGCGCCAGCAGTCAAGTTCGGGAGGAGGGCAATCAGCCCCAGCATTTT

J: TRBJ2-7
V: TRBV6-5
D: -
size: once
CDR3: CASSSQLGGDEQYF
DNA: TGTGCCAGCAGTTCGCAACTGGGTGGAGACGAGCAGTACTTC